These 2 T cell receptor beta chains were all obtained from the same sample, sequenced in a study of blood T cells in healthy people across ages (dated by TCRdb to 2015 to 2017). To prepare the library, 5' RACE was applied. The listed sequencing device is Illumina HiSeq 2500. A second PCR of about 6 to 12 cycles was run with a J-beta primer mix and a sample-barcoded 5' primer. TCRdb handled the public reads itself, with Q25 trimming in fastp and clone calling in MiXCR, and kept productive beta chains. Every distinct CDR3 protein forms one entry, paired with its most common genes and DNA. This sample comprises about 800,000 distinct CDR3 sequences, more than 20% of them detected only once. The ten largest clonotypes hold under 4.5% of the sample. A further study also used this sample, focusing on T cells of mothers and their children.

The sample comprised blood. These TCRs come from a boy between 5 and 17 years old in good health.

This clonotype was seen a handful of times. The chain combines TRBV12-3 or TRBV12-4 with TRBJ2-3; TRBD2 agrees at 7 bases. CDR3 size: 15 residues. The V gene end was trimmed by 2 bases and the J gene end by 3 bases; junction bases not matched to a gene: 5. The CDR3 reads CASSLRGLQTDTQYF. CDR3 coding DNA: TGTGCCAGCAGTTTAAGGGGACTACAAACAGATACGCAGTATTTT.

The chain employs TRBV4-3 and TRBJ2-5; D assignment may be TRBD1 or TRBD2 (6 bases each). The closer fit of TRBJ2-1 to the DNA end suggests the J call may be wrong. The CDR3 length is 14 residues. The germline V gene has CDR1 LGHNA and CDR2 YSLEER. The DNA for the CDR3 is TGCGCCAGCAGCCAAAGCCGGGGGACAAATGAGCAGTTCTTC. This gives the protein CASSQSRGTNEQFF.